One and the same sample provided the 28 T cell receptor beta chains below, sequenced in a study of Graves' ophthalmopathy and Graves' hyperthyroidism listed by TCRdb under 2018. Reads for this sample came from an Illumina HiSeq 2000. For repertoire sequencing, TCR beta CDR3 regions were amplified from RNA transcripts. A first-round RT-PCR used HTBI primers with the Qiagen OneStep RT-PCR kit, followed by a second-round multiplex PCR, size selection and purification. The public reads were reprocessed in TCRdb via fastp at Q25 and MiXCR, keeping in-frame beta chains. Here each entry gathers all rows of one CDR3 protein and keeps the most common genes and DNA. The sample records hundreds of thousands of distinct CDR3 sequences, roughly 20% of which are singletons. Together, the top ten hold more than 5.5% of the sample. Sequenced sample: peripheral blood. Receptor source: a young woman with stable Graves' hyperthyroidism. Some clones in this sample may be carry-over from other donors' samples. Donor details come from another sample of the same person, matched by shared clones.

This clonotype was detected only a few times. This clone may be a read error of a much larger clone one base away. The J gene is TRBJ2-6, the V gene TRBV9; tentative D call: TRBD1 (5 bases). The CDR3 runs 15 residues. Germline CDR1 reads SGDLS; CDR2 reads YYNGEE. The CDR3 nucleotides are TGTGCCAGCAGCCCGTCGGGCGGTGGGGCCAACGTCCTGAGTTTC. It specifies CASSPSGGGANVLSF.

The chain has TRBV20-1 and TRBJ2-5, with a possible D match to TRBD1 (5 bases). CDR1 is DFQATT and CDR2 is SNEGSKA in the germline V gene (reference sequence). The CDR3 is 15 amino acids. Deletions cut 2 bases from V and 5 bases from J, with 18 bases between. This chain's CDR3 is CSARNQGRGLETQYF. The CDR3 nucleotides are TGCAGTGCTAGAAATCAGGGAAGAGGCCTCGAGACCCAGTACTTC.

This clonotype was detected ten times or more. The J gene is TRBJ1-6, the V gene TRBV5-5; D possibly corresponds to TRBD1 (6 bases). V was cut by 4 bases and J by 7 bases, with 12 bases left in between. CDR1 and CDR2 (germline): SGHKS, YYEKEE (reference sequence). There are 14 residues in the CDR3. The CDR3 DNA reads TGTGCCAGCAGCCCGGACAGCCGAAATTCACCCCTCCACTTT. Translation: CASSPDSRNSPLHF.

In its sample, this clonotype was seen many times. J is TRBJ1-2 and V is TRBV5-1; weak D call: TRBD1 (5 bases). V was shortened by 0 bases and J by 4 bases, with 16 bases between the two germline ends. The germline gives CDR1 SGHRS, CDR2 YFSETQ. CDR3 size: 16 residues. CDR3 amino acids: CASSLEVGEIAYGYTF. The DNA of the CDR3 is TGCGCCAGCAGCTTGGAAGTAGGGGAGATCGCCTATGGCTACACCTTC.

This clonotype was counted at least ten times. J is TRBJ2-7 and V is TRBV5-1; D is uncertain. V lost 0 bases and J 3 bases, leaving 7 bases between the germline ends. This CDR3 contains 13 residues. CDR1 and CDR2 from the germline V gene are SGHRS and YFSETQ. Here the CDR3 reads CASSLEHRYEQYF. The CDR3 DNA sequence: TGCGCCAGCAGCTTGGAACATCGCTACGAGCAGTACTTC.

The rearrangement uses TRBV12-3 or TRBV12-4 and TRBJ1-2; D ambiguous. CDR3 length equals 14 residues. Deletions cut 6 bases from V and 4 bases from J, with 15 bases between. This CDR3 reads CASRPRRAPYGYTF. Written as DNA, the CDR3 is TGTGCCAGCAGACCCCGACGGGCCCCCTATGGCTACACCTTC.

The chain joins TRBV5-1 to TRBJ2-5; 12 nucleotides agree with TRBD2. Germline CDR1 SGHRS, CDR2 YFSETQ. The length of the CDR3 is 18 residues. V gave up 4 bases and J gave up 1 base; unmatched junction bases: 11. The CDR3 DNA reads TGCGCCAGCAGCCCGACTAGCGGGGGACCACTCGGCCAAGAGACCCAGTACTTC. Translation gives CASSPTSGGPLGQETQYF. Based on the CDR3 plus reference TRBV5-1 and TRBJ2-5, the full variable domain is KAGVTQTPRYLIKTRGQQVTLSCSPISGHRSVSWYQQTPGQGLQFLFEYFSETQRNKGNFPGRFSGRQFSNSRSEMNVSTLELGDSALYLCASSPTSGGPLGQETQYFGPGTRLLVL.

The DNA of the CDR3 is TGTGCCAGCAGTTTATTTGGAGGGAGGAACACTGAAGCTTTCTTT. It translates to CASSLFGGRNTEAFF. The chain uses TRBV28 and TRBJ1-1, with D uncertain. The CDR3 runs to 15 residues. Germline V gives CDR1 MDHEN, CDR2 SYDVKM. The ends were cut back, 1 base at V and 1 base at J, with 10 bases in the middle. The entire variable domain, with the rest obtained from reference TRBV28 and TRBJ1-1, is as follows: DVKVTQSSRYLVKRTGEKVFLECVQDMDHENMFWYRQDPGLGLRLIYFSYDVKMKEKGDIPEGYSVSREKKERFSLILESASTNQTSMYLCASSLFGGRNTEAFFGQGTRLTVV.

The chain links TRBV19 to TRBJ2-7; D unclear. V was trimmed by 5 bases and J by 0 bases, leaving 17 bases between them. Germline V CDR1 and CDR2: LNHDA, SQIVND (reference sequence). The CDR3 has 16 amino acids. The DNA for the CDR3 is TGTGCCAGTAGTCCCTCCAGCGCCGTATCCTCCTACGAGCAGTACTTC. Translation: CASSPSSAVSSYEQYF.

There are many counts of this clonotype. The V gene is TRBV27, the J gene TRBJ2-7; the D gene could be TRBD1 or TRBD2 (5 bases each). Trimming stripped 4 bases from V and 3 bases from J, with 10 bases between. CDR3 size: 13 residues. Germline loops: CDR1 MNHEY, CDR2 SMNVEV (reference sequence). The DNA for the CDR3 is TGTGCCAGCAGTTCGGGACGGGGCTACGAGCAGTACTTC. Translated: CASSSGRGYEQYF.

The J gene is TRBJ1-6, the V gene TRBV19; D uncertain. The CDR3 runs to 12 residues. The germline CDR1 and CDR2 sequences are LNHDA and SQIVND (reference sequence). Trimming left V 4 bases short and J 9 bases short, with 7 bases between. CDR3 DNA sequence: TGTGCCAGTAGTAGTTTACGTTCACCCCTCCACTTT. Translated, it gives CASSSLRSPLHF.

This clonotype has a count of ten or more. The chain couples TRBV12-3 or TRBV12-4 to TRBJ1-2; TRBD1 might be the D (5 bases). V was pared by 7 bases and J by 5 bases, with 17 bases between. The CDR3 spans 14 residues. CDR3 DNA sequence: TGTGCCAGCACCCTGGGGGGAGCGCGGTATGGCTACACCTTC. The encoded protein is CASTLGGARYGYTF.

Ten or more counts support this clonotype. The chain recombines TRBV6-5 with TRBJ1-2, with TRBD1 as a possible D gene (6 bases). The CDR3 is made up of 15 amino acids. V gave up 5 bases and J gave up 4 bases, with 17 bases separating them. Per the germline V gene, CDR1 is MNHEY and CDR2 is SVGAGI. In DNA form, the CDR3 reads TGTGCCAGCAGTACCACGTCGGGGGCTAGCTATGGCTACACCTTC. Amino acid sequence: CASSTTSGASYGYTF.

This clonotype was recorded once. This rearrangement joins TRBV24-1 to TRBJ1-2; tentatively, D is TRBD1 (5 bases). The V gene lost 6 bases and the J gene lost 7 bases, with 17 bases spanning the gap. The germline CDR1 and CDR2 sequences are KGHDR and SFDVKD. CDR3 length: 14 residues. The CDR3 DNA reads as TGTGCCACCAGTCCGACCGGGGCGGTCGCTGGCTACACCTTC. This encodes CATSPTGAVAGYTF.

This clonotype was observed a few times. The chain links TRBV20-1 to TRBJ1-1; no reliable D call. This CDR3 region has 13 residues. The V end was cut by 4 bases, the J end by 5 bases, with 14 bases between. Germline-derived CDR1 and CDR2 are DFQATT and SNEGSKA (reference sequence). The CDR3 protein is CSATPSGWTEAFF. For the CDR3, the DNA is TGCAGTGCTACCCCATCGGGTTGGACTGAAGCTTTCTTT.

The chain links TRBV20-1 to TRBJ1-1, with 7 positions matching TRBD1. The germline V gene has CDR1 DFQATT and CDR2 SNEGSKA (reference sequence). V lost 3 bases to trimming and J lost 3 bases; unmatched junction nucleotides: 7. The CDR3 is made up of 14 amino acids. CDR3 DNA sequence: TGCAGTGCTAGCAGACAGGGAGGGGACACTGAAGCTTTCTTT. It is translated as CSASRQGGDTEAFF.

There are many counts of this clonotype. The rearrangement uses TRBV7-2 and TRBJ2-7; TRBD1 is a possible D gene (6 bases). This CDR3 has 14 amino acids. V was pared by 4 bases and J by 9 bases, with 19 bases between. The germline gives CDR1 SGHTA, CDR2 FQGNSA. CDR3 in DNA: TGTGCCAGCAGCTCCCAATCGCAGGGGTCCGGGCAGTACTTC. Translation gives CASSSQSQGSGQYF.

The chain has TRBV6-5 and TRBJ2-5, with D tentatively TRBD1 (6 bases). With 0 bases removed from V and 5 bases from J, the gap between germline ends came to 13 bases. Germline V gene sequence: CDR1 MNHEY, CDR2 SVGAGI. The CDR3 is made up of 15 amino acids. The CDR3 DNA sequence: TGTGCCAGCAGTTACTCGAGCAGGGGCGAGGAGACCCAGTACTTC. Protein: CASSYSSRGEETQYF.

A remark on this clonotype: This sequence may be a read error, since a much larger clone differs from it by one base. The V call is TRBV7-8, the J call TRBJ2-4; D is perhaps TRBD1 or TRBD2 (5 bases each). CDR3 length: 15 residues. Germline values: CDR1 SGHVS, CDR2 FQNEAQ. As DNA, the CDR3 is TGTGCCAGCAGCCCCGGGACGGTAGCCAAAAACATTAAGTACTTC. This codes for CASSPGTVAKNIKYF.

Comment on this clonotype: A much larger clone lies a single base off, so this may be a read error. The CDR3, as DNA: TGCAGTGCTACCGGGCAAGAGACCCAGTACTTC. Translating gives CSATGQETQYF. This chain uses TRBV20-1 with TRBJ2-5, with unresolved D. The CDR3 consists of 11 residues. Trimming took 4 bases from V and 2 from J, leaving 5 bases between them. CDR1 is DFQATT and CDR2 is SNEGSKA in the germline V gene (reference sequence).

The chain recombines TRBV30 with TRBJ2-5, with 10 bases identical to TRBD2. Germline CDR1 is GTSNPN and CDR2 is SVGIG (reference sequence). The CDR3 contains 15 residues. The V and J ends lost 5 bases and 6 bases, in that order; junction bases with no gene match: 12. The CDR3 DNA follows: TGTGCCTGGGCCCCTGACCTAGCGGGAGTGAAGACCCAGTACTTC. This codes for CAWAPDLAGVKTQYF. The whole variable domain, remainder taken from reference TRBV30 and TRBJ2-5, is SQTIHQWPATLVQPVGSPLSLECTVEGTSNPNLYWYRQAAGRGLQLLFYSVGIGQISSEVPQNLSASRPQDRQFILSSKKLLLSDSGFYLCAWAPDLAGVKTQYFGPGTRLLVL.

This clonotype was seen repeatedly, ten times or more. V gene TRBV30 combines with J gene TRBJ1-1; D not certain. In germline, CDR1 is GTSNPN, CDR2 SVGIG (reference sequence). This CDR3 region has 14 residues. V was cut by 1 base and J by 3 bases, with 12 bases left in between. CDR3 amino acids: CAWSDRSSDTEAFF. CDR3 sequence (DNA): TGTGCCTGGAGTGATCGCTCATCCGACACTGAAGCTTTCTTT.

Regarding this clonotype: A junction boundary mismatches the germline segment, possibly from a read error. This sequence joins TRBV7-9 and TRBJ1-1; D remains ambiguous. Germline V gene lookup returns CDR1 SEHNR and CDR2 FQNEAQ (reference sequence). CDR3 size: 9 residues. The CDR3: CASSSRLLF. The DNA for the CDR3 is TGTGCCAGCAGCTCACGGTTGCTCTTT.

Points on this clonotype: Being one base from a much bigger clone, this may be a read error. The chain carries TRBV28 and TRBJ1-6, with TRBD1 matching over 7 bases. CDR3 length: 14 residues. The junction had 1 base not matched to a gene; V was cut back by 6 bases and J by 2 bases. Germline assignment: CDR1 MDHEN and CDR2 SYDVKM. The DNA for the CDR3 is TGTGCCAGCAGGACAGGGCCCTATAATTCACCCCTCCACTTT. It codes for CASRTGPYNSPLHF.

The chain employs TRBV6-2 or TRBV6-3 and TRBJ2-4, with D maybe TRBD1 (6 bases). Germline V lookup: CDR1 MNHEY, CDR2 SVGEGT. The CDR3 contains 16 residues. V was pared by 2 bases and J by 2 bases, with 13 bases between. The CDR3 is CASSYPGQPTKNIQYF. The CDR3 DNA is TGTGCCAGCAGTTACCCAGGACAGCCAACCAAAAACATTCAGTACTTC.

This clonotype was picked up many times. The V and J genes are TRBV12-3 or TRBV12-4 and TRBJ1-3; maybe TRBD1 (5 bases). The germline V and J ends were trimmed by 2 bases and 4 bases, with 15 bases remaining between them. The CDR3 has 16 residues. The CDR3 bases are TGTGCCAGCAGTTTATTTGTTACGGGACCGGGAAACACCATATATTTT. Residues: CASSLFVTGPGNTIYF.

In this sample, this clonotype turned up many times. This rearrangement joins TRBV6-4 to TRBJ1-1; TRBD1 matches 8 bases. This CDR3 is 15 amino acids long. Per germline, CDR1 MRHNA and CDR2 SNTAGT. V shed 5 bases and J 1 base; nucleotides not matched to a gene: 6. CDR3 region: CASSPSGGANTEAFF. Here the CDR3 DNA reads TGTGCCAGCAGTCCCTCAGGGGGCGCGAACACTGAAGCTTTCTTT.

This clonotype was counted a few times. This chain links TRBV6-1 with TRBJ1-1; no reliable D call. V dropped 6 bases and J dropped 10 bases, with 15 bases sitting between them. Per the germline V gene, CDR1 is MNHNS and CDR2 is SASEGT. CDR3 size: 12 residues. The CDR3 loop is CASSPWGGRAFF. In DNA, the CDR3 is TGTGCCAGCAGCCCTTGGGGTGGTAGAGCTTTCTTT.